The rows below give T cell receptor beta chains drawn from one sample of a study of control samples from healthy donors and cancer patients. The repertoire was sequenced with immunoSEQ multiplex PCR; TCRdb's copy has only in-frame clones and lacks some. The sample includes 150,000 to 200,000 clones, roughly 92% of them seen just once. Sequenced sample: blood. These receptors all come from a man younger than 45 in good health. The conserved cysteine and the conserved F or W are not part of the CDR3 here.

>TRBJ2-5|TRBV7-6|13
ASSFLAGGEETQY
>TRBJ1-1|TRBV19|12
ASQPQGSNTEAF
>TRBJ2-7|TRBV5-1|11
ASSLAAGVEQY
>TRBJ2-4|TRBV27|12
ASSLSGGGNIQY
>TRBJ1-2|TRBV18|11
ASSNTVDSGYT
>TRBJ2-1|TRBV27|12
ASTRKGGWDEQF
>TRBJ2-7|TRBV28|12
ASGGTGALYEQY
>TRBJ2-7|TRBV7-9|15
ASSSDRELADLYEQY
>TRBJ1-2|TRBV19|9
ASSPGQGYT
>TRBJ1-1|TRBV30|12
AQGRAVGGTEAF
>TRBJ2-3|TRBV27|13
ASSTQDRGTDTQY
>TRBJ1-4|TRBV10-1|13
ASSDITGHNEKLF
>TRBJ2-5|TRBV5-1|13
ASSSGQGAQETQY
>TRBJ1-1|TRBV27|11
ASSGQANTEAF
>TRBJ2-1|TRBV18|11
ASSPGLDNEQF
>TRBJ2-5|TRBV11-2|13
ASSGTGVLGETQY